A selection of T cell receptor beta chains follows, all from one sample in a study of shared clonotypes between healthy human individuals. Profiling relied on immunoSEQ multiplex PCR, and the TCRdb table lists in-frame clones only, not all of them. The table lists 1.5 million to 2.5 million clones, about 95% of them singletons. What was sequenced was naive CD8+ T cells sorted from blood. The receptors come from a man between 18 and 35 years old in good health. Both conserved end residues are part of each CDR3. A D gene is named only where the DNA matches it firmly. Only part of the rows carry a size: once, few, many, or a class if the clone is expanded.

clone_size,j_call,v_call,d_call,cdr3_aa,cdr3_nt
-,TRBJ1-1,TRBV6-6,-,CASSAAVRLLGTEAFF,TGTGCCAGCAGTGCCGCGGTCCGGTTGTTGGGCACTGAAGCTTTCTTT
-,TRBJ1-2,TRBV7-3,-,CASSPKVEGGTNYGYTF,TGTGCCAGCAGCCCCAAGGTTGAGGGAGGGACGAACTATGGCTACACCTTC
-,TRBJ2-1,TRBV27,-,CASREDRNRINEQFF,TGTGCCAGCAGGGAGGACAGAAACAGAATCAATGAGCAGTTCTTC
-,TRBJ2-7,TRBV15,-,CATSRDAGPSQEQYF,TGTGCCACCAGCAGAGACGCGGGACCCTCGCAGGAGCAGTACTTC
few,TRBJ2-7,TRBV11-2,TRBD2,CASSSEGTSGSSYEQYF,TGTGCCAGCAGCTCCGAAGGGACTAGCGGAAGCTCCTACGAGCAGTACTTC
once,TRBJ2-7,TRBV13,-,CASSTIRDTNPEQYF,TGTGCCAGCAGCACAATAAGGGACACGAACCCCGAGCAGTACTTC
-,TRBJ2-7,TRBV5-4,-,CASSSSRSFHEQYF,TGTGCCAGCAGCTCCTCGCGGAGCTTCCACGAGCAGTACTTC
-,TRBJ2-1,TRBV27,TRBD1,CASSQTGELYNEQFF,TGTGCCAGCAGTCAGACAGGGGAGTTGTACAATGAGCAGTTCTTC
once,TRBJ2-7,TRBV6-1,-,CASGIYEQYF,TGTGCCAGCGGGATCTACGAGCAGTACTTC
-,TRBJ2-1,TRBV5-1,-,CASSLSAPAYNEQFF,TGCGCCAGCAGCTTGTCGGCGCCCGCCTACAATGAGCAGTTCTTC
-,TRBJ2-1,TRBV13,-,CASSLGLGGNYNEQFF,TGTGCCAGCAGCTTAGGCCTTGGGGGGAATTACAATGAGCAGTTCTTC
-,TRBJ2-1,TRBV25-1,-,CASSKIDFGEDNEQFF,TGTGCCAGCAGTAAAATAGACTTCGGAGAGGACAATGAGCAGTTCTTC
few,TRBJ1-1,TRBV7-9,-,CASSLSTEAFF,TGTGCCAGCAGCTTAAGCACTGAAGCTTTCTTT
-,TRBJ1-1,TRBV29-1,-,CSFEGIMNTEAFF,TGCAGCTTTGAAGGGATTATGAACACTGAAGCTTTCTTT
-,TRBJ1-2,TRBV10-2,-,CASSEGGLDGYTF,TGCGCCAGCAGTGAGGGGGGGTTAGATGGCTACACCTTC
-,TRBJ2-7,TRBV7-2,-,CASSFGTLYEQYF,TGTGCCAGCAGCTTCGGGACACTCTACGAGCAGTACTTC
-,TRBJ1-6,TRBV5-4,TRBD1,CASSWGDGQGYSPLHF,TGTGCCAGCAGCTGGGGTGATGGACAGGGATATTCACCCCTCCACTTT
-,TRBJ2-7,TRBV14,-,CASSQVDRPYEQYF,TGTGCCAGCAGCCAGGTCGATCGTCCCTACGAGCAGTACTTC
-,TRBJ2-5,TRBV9,-,CASSVGLLPGETQYF,TGTGCCAGCAGCGTAGGTCTGCTTCCCGGGGAGACCCAGTACTTC